The 18 T cell receptor beta chains below were found in one sample sequenced in a study of T cells after yellow fever vaccination. TCRdb fed the 5' RACE reads into MiXCR, producing one record per CDR3 protein. The table records some 350,000 distinct CDR3 sequences, 3% to 4.5% of them present only once. The sample here was PBMCs, taken 5 days after the yellow fever booster vaccination. The receptors shown here come from a man aged 18 to 35 who received the YFV17D yellow fever vaccine.

This chain joins TRBV25-1 and TRBJ1-2; D call uncertain. The CDR3 is 13 amino acids. Trimming took 4 bases from V and 4 from J, leaving 10 bases between them. Germline assignment: CDR1 MGHDK and CDR2 SYGVNS. The CDR3 DNA sequence: TGTGCCAGCAGTGGTTTACAGTTCTATGGCTACACCTTC. Its protein is CASSGLQFYGYTF.

This chain uses TRBV20-1 with TRBJ1-1; TRBD1 agrees at 9 bases. V was clipped by 6 bases and J by 1 base; unmatched bases: 6. This CDR3 spans 14 amino acids. Germline CDR1 is DFQATT and CDR2 is SNEGSKA (reference sequence). In DNA, the CDR3 is TGCAGTGCCAGGACAGGGGCCGCGAACACTGAAGCTTTCTTT. Amino acids: CSARTGAANTEAFF.

V and J are TRBV29-1 and TRBJ2-7; 10 nucleotides line up with TRBD1. Germline V gene sequence: CDR1 SQVTM, CDR2 ANQGSEA. The V segment lost 8 bases and the J segment 0 bases; nucleotides outside the gene matches: 7. This CDR3 is built from 14 residues. CDR3 in DNA: TGCAGCACATCCGGGACAGGGGACTCCTACGAGCAGTACTTC. Protein product: CSTSGTGDSYEQYF.

In this sample, this clonotype turned up a few times. The chain has TRBV5-5 and TRBJ1-4; TRBD1 matches 10 bases. Germline V gene lookup returns CDR1 SGHKS and CDR2 YYEKEE (reference sequence). This CDR3 has 15 residues. After removal of 1 base from V and 9 bases from J, the junction contained 6 bases not matched to a gene. The CDR3 spells CASSLTGQGVQKLFF. The CDR3 DNA reads TGTGCCAGCAGCTTGACAGGACAGGGGGTCCAAAAACTGTTTTTT.

This clonotype was recorded a few times. This chain joins TRBV5-5 and TRBJ1-5; D possibly corresponds to TRBD1 (5 bases). This CDR3 contains 16 residues. Trimming took 4 bases from V and 1 from J, leaving 15 bases between them. Germline CDR1 reads SGHKS; CDR2 reads YYEKEE (reference sequence). The CDR3 reads CASSLGRDASNQPQHF. The CDR3 DNA follows: TGTGCCAGCAGCCTCGGAAGGGACGCCAGCAATCAGCCCCAGCATTTT. Full variable domain (outside the CDR3, taken from reference TRBV5-5 and TRBJ1-5): DAGVTQSPTHLIKTRGQQVTLRCSPISGHKSVSWYQQVLGQGPQFIFQYYEKEERGRGNFPDRFSARQFPNYSSELNVNALLLGDSALYLCASSLGRDASNQPQHFGDGTRLSIL.

CDR3 bases: TGTGCCATCAGCGAGCAGGAGAACACTGAAGCTTTCTTT. This gives the protein CAISEQENTEAFF. The gene calls are TRBV10-3 and TRBJ1-1; D remains ambiguous. The CDR3 sequence is 13 residues long. Germline V gene data show CDR1 as ENHRY and CDR2 as SYGVKD. Trimming removed 6 bases at V and 1 base at J, with 9 bases between.

This clonotype was seen only a few times. The chain links TRBV20-1 to TRBJ2-3, with 9 bases matching TRBD2. The CDR3 is 19 residues long. The V gene's germline CDR1 is DFQATT and CDR2 SNEGSKA (reference sequence). Losses at the gene ends were 0 bases for V and 0 bases for J; bases not matched to a gene: 13. The CDR3 nucleotides read TGCAGTGCTAGAGATCGGGATAGCGGGGGTATAACTAGCACAGATACGCAGTATTTT. This codes for CSARDRDSGGITSTDTQYF.

This clonotype was seen a few times. V gene TRBV27 combines with J gene TRBJ2-1; D might be TRBD2 (6 bases). Germline CDR1 reads MNHEY; CDR2 reads SMNVEV (reference sequence). This CDR3 has 12 residues. The V gene lost 11 bases and the J gene lost 3 bases, with 11 bases spanning the gap. The CDR3 spells CAAWGVYNEQFF. DNA of the CDR3: TGTGCCGCGTGGGGGGTCTACAATGAGCAGTTCTTC.

The chain employs TRBV20-1 and TRBJ2-1; D not certain. The CDR3 sequence is 12 residues long. Germline lookup yields CDR1 DFQATT and CDR2 SNEGSKA (reference sequence). V gave up 3 bases and J gave up 5 bases, with 8 bases separating them. The CDR3 sequence: CSASLVDNEQFF. In DNA form, the CDR3 reads TGCAGTGCTAGTTTAGTCGACAATGAGCAGTTCTTC.

This clonotype was observed a handful of times. This chain links TRBV6-1 with TRBJ2-7; D not resolved. The CDR3 totals 13 residues. The germline gives CDR1 MNHNS, CDR2 SASEGT. V lost 1 base, J lost 7 bases, and 11 bases lay in between. The CDR3 here is CASSEVRPAEQYF. The CDR3 DNA is TGTGCCAGCAGTGAAGTCCGGCCCGCAGAGCAGTACTTC.

This clonotype occurred many times. The J gene is TRBJ1-2, the V gene TRBV7-6, with a tentative D call TRBD1 (5 bases). Per germline, CDR1 SGHVS and CDR2 FNYEAQ. CDR3 length: 13 residues. Trimming stripped 0 bases from V and 4 bases from J, with 6 bases between. CDR3 bases: TGTGCCAGCAGCTTAGCGGGGACCTATGGCTACACCTTC. Encoded protein: CASSLAGTYGYTF.

The rearrangement links TRBV24-1 to TRBJ2-3; D not certain. There are 12 residues in the CDR3. Germline assignment: CDR1 KGHDR and CDR2 SFDVKD. V lost 0 bases and J lost 6, with 3 bases in between. CDR3 sequence reads: CATSDLQDTQYF. The DNA for the CDR3 is TGTGCCACCAGTGATTTGCAGGATACGCAGTATTTT.

As regards this clonotype: This CDR3 fails to terminate in the conserved phenylalanine or tryptophan, so it likely reflects a read error. The rearrangement links TRBV19 to TRBJ1-5; unclear D gene. CDR3 length: 13 residues. The germline CDR1 and CDR2 sequences are LNHDA and SQIVND (reference sequence). V lost 7 bases and J lost 6, with 13 bases in between. The CDR3 protein is CASKLRNGQPQHY. The CDR3, as DNA: TGTGCCAGTAAGCTCCGCAATGGTCAGCCCCAGCATTAT.

The chain couples TRBV7-9 to TRBJ2-7; no reliable D call. This CDR3 has 14 residues. Germline V CDR1 and CDR2: SEHNR, FQNEAQ (reference sequence). Trimming stripped 5 bases from V and 10 bases from J, with 21 bases between. The CDR3, as DNA: TGTGCCAGCAGCGTTATGGGGTGGGAAGTTAATCAGTACTTC. Translated: CASSVMGWEVNQYF.

The chain recombines TRBV20-1 with TRBJ2-2; perhaps TRBD2 as D (5 bases). Germline CDR1 DFQATT, CDR2 SNEGSKA (reference sequence). The CDR3 is 15 residues long. V was pared by 0 bases and J by 4 bases, with 12 bases between. CDR3 nucleotide sequence: TGCAGTGCTAGAGATCAGGCAGGAGGCACCGGGGAGCTGTTTTTT. It translates to CSARDQAGGTGELFF.

This clonotype was counted a few times. V gene TRBV18 combines with J gene TRBJ1-1, with a possible D match to TRBD1 (5 bases). Between the trimmed V and J ends, which lost 4 bases and 2 bases, there was a span of 14 bases. CDR3 size: 15 residues. Per germline, CDR1 KGHSH and CDR2 LQKENI. CDR3 bases: TGTGCCAGCTCACGAGGGGCGGGTTTCAACACTGAAGCTTTCTTT. Translated: CASSRGAGFNTEAFF.

This clonotype was seen a handful of times. The V and J genes are TRBV23-1 and TRBJ2-5; perhaps TRBD1 as D (5 bases). TRBV23-1 is an ORF, and what it does is uncertain. V lost 11 bases and J 4 bases, leaving 17 bases between the germline ends. The CDR3 is made up of 13 amino acids. Here the CDR3 reads CAQALRAAETQYF. CDR3 in DNA: TGCGCCCAGGCCCTCAGGGCAGCAGAGACCCAGTACTTC.

This clonotype was recorded many times. The chain recombines TRBV5-1 with TRBJ1-2, with 9 bases matching TRBD1. The germline CDR1 and CDR2 sequences are SGHRS and YFSETQ. V shed 4 bases, J shed 2 bases, and the junction held 6 bases outside the gene matches. The CDR3 is 15 residues long. CDR3 amino acids: CASSGTGLANYGYTF. The CDR3 DNA sequence: TGCGCCAGCAGCGGGACAGGGTTGGCAAACTATGGCTACACCTTC.